The 5 T cell receptor beta chains presented below share a single source sample, sequenced in a study of cytomegalovirus exposure and HLA in healthy donors. The study ran its PCR with 60 Vbeta and 13 Jbeta primers. Only in-frame clones appear in the TCRdb table, and some are missing; sequencing was by immunoSEQ multiplex PCR. The sample yields some 170,000 clones, about 72% seen once. Material: PBMCs. The receptors shown here come from a human donor in good health.

The chain carries TRBV25-1 and TRBJ2-3, with 10 nucleotides matching TRBD1. There are 15 residues in the CDR3. CDR1 is MGHDK, CDR2 SYGVNS, per germline. The V segment lost 10 bases and the J segment 4 bases; nucleotides outside the gene matches: 11. CDR3 region: CANQFRDRGADTQYF. The CDR3 region has the DNA TGTGCCAACCAATTCCGGGACAGGGGTGCAGATACGCAGTATTTT.

V and J are TRBV5-8 and TRBJ1-5; 8 bases agree with TRBD1. After removal of 0 bases from V and 6 bases from J, the junction contained 8 bases not matched to a gene. The CDR3 totals 16 residues. CDR1 is SGHTS and CDR2 is YDEGEE in the germline V gene. CDR3 protein: CASSLVAGGQSQPQHF. CDR3 coding DNA: TGTGCCAGCAGCTTGGTTGCAGGGGGCCAGAGTCAGCCCCAGCATTTT. Full variable domain (rest looked up from reference TRBV5-8 and TRBJ1-5): EAGVTQSPTHLIKTRGQQATLRCSPISGHTSVYWYQQALGLGLQFLLWYDEGEERNRGNFPPRFSGRQFPNYSSELNVNALELEDSALYLCASSLVAGGQSQPQHFGDGTRLSIL.

V usage is TRBV6-5 and J usage is TRBJ1-6, with 7 bases fitting TRBD1. The CDR3 has 15 residues. CDR1 MNHEY and CDR2 SVGAGI come from the germline V gene. Trimming at V came to 3 bases and at J to 7 bases, leaving 6 bases not matched to a gene. The chain's CDR3 is CASSYGGQRNSPLHF. CDR3 sequence (DNA): TGTGCCAGCAGTTATGGGGGACAGAGGAATTCACCCCTCCACTTT.

V and J are TRBV27 and TRBJ2-7; 9 bases line up with TRBD1. V shed 5 bases, J shed 5 bases, and the junction held 7 bases outside the gene matches. Germline V lookup: CDR1 MNHEY, CDR2 SMNVEV (reference sequence). The CDR3 sequence is 14 residues long. CDR3 in amino acids: CASSPSGTGNEQYF. The CDR3 DNA reads as TGTGCCAGCAGTCCCTCGGGGACAGGGAACGAGCAGTACTTC.

This chain uses TRBV29-1 with TRBJ2-3, with 8 bases that match TRBD1. The germline V gene has CDR1 SQVTM and CDR2 ANQGSEA. The CDR3 spans 12 residues. The ends lost 6 bases at V and 6 bases at J; junction bases unmatched: 5. Here the CDR3 DNA reads TGCAGCGTCGACAACAGGGGGGATACGCAGTATTTT. Its translation is CSVDNRGDTQYF.